This T cell receptor (beta chain) stems from a study of control samples from healthy donors and cancer patients. Libraries were prepared by immunoSEQ multiplex PCR; TCRdb keeps only in-frame clonotypes and omits some of them. Of approximately 120,000 clones in the sample, more than 75% were seen once. Germline loops: CDR1 MGHRA, CDR2 YSYEKL. Trimming took 1 base from V and 3 from J, leaving 12 bases between them. The CDR3 is made up of 15 amino acids. The receptor was isolated from a man in his forties or fifties in good health. J is TRBJ1-1 and V is TRBV4-1; D remains unclear. Sequencing was done on a sample of blood. CDR3 bases: TGCGCCAGCAGCCAAGGTCGGGGAAGGGACACTGAAGCTTTCTTT. Translated: CASSQGRGRDTEAFF.